The clone carrying this T cell receptor beta chain has just one count. The V and J ends lost 3 bases and 4 bases respectively, with 6 bases between them. Germline CDR1 LGHNA, CDR2 YNFKEQ. The CDR3 length is 13 residues. This sample was included in a study of T cell responses to AZD1222 COVID-19 vaccine. The protocol was immunoSEQ multiplex PCR, while the TCRdb copy is restricted to in-frame clones and leaves out a portion. The sample has over 150,000 clones, 86% seen once; the top ten hold 4.5% to 6%. The clonotype was recovered from an adult in good health. The sample in question was peripheral blood, obtained on day 0 of MenACWY control vaccination. The chain has TRBV4-2 and TRBJ2-2; D gene ambiguous. CDR3 loop: CASSHPRTGELFF. CDR3 bases: TGTGCCAGCAGCCACCCACGCACCGGGGAGCTGTTTTTT.